This T cell receptor beta chain was observed in a study of blood T cells in healthy people across ages. Study-wide findings and caveats: Reliance upon unsorted PBMCs precluded definitive naive versus antigen-experienced comparison.

A second PCR, run for roughly 7 to 11 cycles, used a sample-barcoded 5' primer plus a J-beta primer mix. TCRdb ran MiXCR on the 5' RACE reads and lists one entry per CDR3 protein. The sample gives some 850,000 distinct CDR3 sequences, more than 25% of which show up once; over 2.5% is in the top ten. Germline CDR1 and CDR2: SGHRS and YFSETQ. This CDR3 is built from 12 residues. V was shortened by 1 base and J by 4 bases, with 4 bases between the two germline ends. This clonotype was counted a few times. The antigen is not known. These same records also appear under a second study, on T cells of mothers and their children.

The chain couples TRBV5-1 to TRBJ2-3; D gene unclear. The clonotype was recovered from a boy younger than 18 in good health. Sample: blood. The CDR3 is CASSLYADTQYF. The CDR3 DNA follows: TGCGCCAGCAGCTTGTACGCAGATACGCAGTATTTT.